What follows are 24 T cell receptor beta chains derived from one specimen sequenced in a study of cytotoxic CD8 clonotypes in ibrutinib-treated CLL. Only in-frame clones appear in the TCRdb table, and some are missing; sequencing was by immunoSEQ multiplex PCR. The data contain about 310,000 clones, 80% of them seen just once; the ten biggest clones take up roughly 6.3%. The starting material was PBMCs, obtained before ibrutinib treatment. These receptors came from a human donor with chronic lymphocytic leukemia.

The J gene is TRBJ2-1, the V gene TRBV14; D is possibly TRBD2 (5 bases). V shed 1 base and J shed 8 bases, with 9 bases lying between them. The CDR3 spans 13 residues. Germline CDR1 SGHDN, CDR2 FVKESK. The DNA for the CDR3 is TGTGCCAGCAGCCAAGCGTTGAGGGATGAGCAGTTCTTC. Protein: CASSQALRDEQFF.

The rearrangement links TRBV18 to TRBJ2-3; D perhaps matches TRBD1 (5 bases). Germline V CDR1 and CDR2: KGHSH, LQKENI. Deletions cut 1 base from V and 4 bases from J, with 15 bases between. This CDR3 spans 16 amino acids. DNA for the CDR3: TGTGCCAGCTCACCACTGGACACCACAAAACCAGATACGCAGTATTTT. The encoded protein is CASSPLDTTKPDTQYF.

This clone was observed a single time. This chain joins TRBV4-3 and TRBJ2-2; D may be TRBD1 or TRBD2 (5 bases each). This CDR3 spans 15 amino acids. V gave up 4 bases and J gave up 4 bases, with 13 bases separating them. The germline CDR1 and CDR2 sequences are LGHNA and YSLEER. CDR3 sequence: CASSPLAGTTGELFF. The CDR3 DNA follows: TGCGCCAGCAGCCCCCTCGCAGGGACCACCGGGGAGCTGTTTTTT.

The rearrangement joins TRBV11-2 to TRBJ1-1, with D possibly matching TRBD1 (5 bases). Looked up from germline, CDR1 is SGHAT and CDR2 is FQNNGV. The CDR3 extends over 14 amino acids. V lost 3 bases and J lost 5, with 13 bases in between. CDR3 region: CASSLGVGWTEAFF. The CDR3 bases are TGTGCCAGCAGCTTGGGGGTGGGGTGGACTGAAGCTTTCTTT.

The chain joins TRBV27 to TRBJ2-7, with D uncertain. The CDR3 is made up of 14 amino acids. The ends were cut back, 5 bases at V and 0 bases at J, with 11 bases in the middle. Looked up from germline, CDR1 is MNHEY and CDR2 is SMNVEV (reference sequence). In DNA, the CDR3 is TGTGCCAGCAGTCCGTTGCAACGCTCCTACGAGCAGTACTTC. It codes for CASSPLQRSYEQYF.

V gene TRBV6-5 combines with J gene TRBJ1-2; no firm D call. From germline, CDR1 is MNHEY and CDR2 SVGAGI. The CDR3 runs to 15 residues. Trimming removed 8 bases at V and 8 bases at J, with 24 bases between. CDR3 residues: CASCPAGLNYGGYTF. CDR3 in DNA: TGTGCCAGCTGCCCTGCAGGATTGAACTATGGAGGCTACACCTTC.

This clone was seen at least ten times. The CDR3 DNA reads as TGTGCCAGCAGTGAATACGGAGGTTCCGGGGAGCTGTTTTTT. This sequence encodes CASSEYGGSGELFF. The chain joins TRBV25-1 to TRBJ2-2; TRBD2 is a possible D gene (5 bases). Germline CDR1 MGHDK, CDR2 SYGVNS. Between the trimmed V and J ends, which lost 0 bases and 6 bases, there was a span of 8 bases. This CDR3 region has 14 residues.

This clone was seen once. The chain carries TRBV5-4 and TRBJ1-1; TRBD1 aligns across 7 bases. Unmatched junction bases numbered 16, after V lost 10 bases and J lost 4 bases. The germline V gene has CDR1 SGHNT and CDR2 YYREEE (reference sequence). CDR3 length: 15 amino acids. The CDR3: CAVRGAGGVPTEAFF. Here the CDR3 DNA reads TGTGCCGTCCGTGGGGCAGGGGGGGTTCCCACTGAAGCTTTCTTT. Full variable domain (remainder filled in from reference TRBV5-4 and TRBJ1-1): ETGVTQSPTHLIKTRGQQVTLRCSSQSGHNTVSWYQQALGQGPQFIFQYYREEENGRGNFPPRFSGLQFPNYSSELNVNALELDDSALYLCAVRGAGGVPTEAFFGQGTRLTVV.

This chain uses TRBV7-9 with TRBJ2-3; TRBD1 aligns across 7 bases. The CDR3 loop spans 17 amino acids. Unmatched junction bases numbered 18, after V lost 5 bases and J lost 7 bases. Germline CDR1 SEHNR, CDR2 FQNEAQ (reference sequence). CDR3 loop: CASSPETGMIGWNTQYF. The DNA of the CDR3 is TGTGCCAGCAGCCCCGAGACAGGGATGATAGGTTGGAATACGCAGTATTTT. The full variable domain, with the rest looked up from reference TRBV7-9 and TRBJ2-3, is DTGVSQNPRHKITKRGQNVTFRCDPISEHNRLYWYRQTLGQGPEFLTYFQNEAQLEKSRLLSDRFSAERPKGSFSTLEIQRTEQGDSAMYLCASSPETGMIGWNTQYFGPGTRLTVL.

The V and J genes are TRBV2 and TRBJ2-4; 8 nucleotides match TRBD1. V lost 7 bases and J lost 1; bases outside the gene matches: 6. The CDR3 contains 15 residues. Per the germline V gene, CDR1 is SNHLY and CDR2 is FYNNEI. The CDR3 nucleotides are TGTGCCAGCATCCCCCAGGGGGCGGCCAAAAACATTCAGTACTTC. Translated: CASIPQGAAKNIQYF.

The chain recombines TRBV30 with TRBJ2-7, with TRBD1 identical over 7 bases. CDR1 and CDR2 (germline): GTSNPN, SVGIG (reference sequence). With 5 bases clipped from V and 6 bases from J, the junction kept 4 bases outside the gene matches. This CDR3 region has 11 residues. The CDR3 is CAWGDRVEQYF. The DNA for the CDR3 is TGTGCCTGGGGAGACAGGGTCGAGCAGTACTTC.

This clone was seen a few times. The chain couples TRBV30 to TRBJ1-2; tentative D call: TRBD1 (6 bases). V was shortened by 4 bases and J by 7 bases, with 16 bases between the two germline ends. The CDR3 spans 13 residues. Per the germline V gene, CDR1 is GTSNPN and CDR2 is SVGIG (reference sequence). CDR3 amino acids: CAWTARGGLGYTF. For the CDR3, the DNA is TGTGCCTGGACCGCCCGGGGGGGGCTTGGCTACACCTTC. Variable domain in full (rest from reference TRBV30 and TRBJ1-2): SQTIHQWPATLVQPVGSPLSLECTVEGTSNPNLYWYRQAAGRGLQLLFYSVGIGQISSEVPQNLSASRPQDRQFILSSKKLLLSDSGFYLCAWTARGGLGYTFGSGTRLTVV.

This clone has just one count. The chain carries TRBV14 and TRBJ2-7, with 8 bases fitting TRBD1. V was pared by 4 bases and J by 7 bases, with 6 bases of the junction left unmatched. The CDR3 is 13 residues long. In germline, CDR1 is SGHDN, CDR2 FVKESK. The CDR3 DNA sequence: TGTGCCAGCAGCCTGACAGGGGCTGGAGAGCAGTACTTC. Amino acids: CASSLTGAGEQYF.

Ten or more counts support this clone. The V and J genes are TRBV28 and TRBJ1-1; D unresolved. The CDR3 loop spans 10 amino acids. Germline CDR1 and CDR2: MDHEN and SYDVKM. Trimming shortened V by 8 bases and J by 4 bases, and 5 bases separated the two germline ends. The CDR3 sequence is CASRATEAFF. CDR3 nucleotide sequence: TGTGCCAGCCGGGCCACTGAAGCTTTCTTT.

This clone came up once. The chain has TRBV19 and TRBJ2-7; D not certain. This CDR3 has 14 amino acids. Per the germline V gene, CDR1 is LNHDA and CDR2 is SQIVND (reference sequence). With 1 base removed from V and 2 bases from J, the gap between germline ends came to 9 bases. The CDR3 region has the DNA TGTGCCAGTAGTATAGGGCAAAGTGCCTACGAGCAGTACTTC. Encoded protein: CASSIGQSAYEQYF.

In DNA form, the CDR3 reads TGTGCCAGCAGCGGAAGGTTTTTCGCGAACACCGGGGAGCTGTTTTTT. Translated: CASSGRFFANTGELFF. This chain joins TRBV7-8 and TRBJ2-2; D is undetermined. The CDR3 runs 16 residues. The V gene lost 5 bases and the J gene lost 0 bases, with 13 bases spanning the gap. CDR1 and CDR2 from the germline V gene are SGHVS and FQNEAQ.

This chain uses TRBV7-2 with TRBJ2-7; 11 bases agree with TRBD2. CDR1 is SGHTA and CDR2 is FQGNSA in the germline V gene. J gave up 3 bases and V 3 bases, and 1 base lay outside the gene matches. This CDR3 is built from 14 residues. The CDR3 sequence: CASSFGTSGYEQYF. CDR3 sequence (DNA): TGTGCCAGCAGCTTCGGGACTAGCGGCTACGAGCAGTACTTC. The full variable domain, its missing parts supplied by reference TRBV7-2 and TRBJ2-7, is GAGVSQSPSNKVTEKGKDVELRCDPISGHTALYWYRQSLGQGLEFLIYFQGNSAPDKSGLPSDRFSAERTGGSVSTLTIQRTQQEDSAVYLCASSFGTSGYEQYFGPGTRLTVT.

The V call is TRBV5-4, the J call TRBJ1-2, with 7 bases matching TRBD1. Unmatched junction bases numbered 11, after V lost 4 bases and J lost 8 bases. Germline CDR1 is SGHNT and CDR2 is YYREEE (reference sequence). The CDR3 is 14 amino acids. CDR3 protein: CASSLRDSNYGYTF. CDR3 coding DNA: TGTGCCAGCAGCCTGCGGGACAGTAATTACGGCTACACCTTC.

Concerning this clone: Other DNA sequences in this sample translate to the same CDR3. CDR3 residues: CSVVLQSNTEAFF. The CDR3 DNA reads as TGCAGCGTTGTCTTACAGTCGAACACTGAAGCTTTCTTT. J is TRBJ1-1 and V is TRBV29-1; D ambiguous. Germline assignment: CDR1 SQVTM and CDR2 ANQGSEA. CDR3 size: 13 residues. The germline V and J ends were trimmed by 4 bases and 1 base, with 10 bases remaining between them. The full variable domain, in which reference TRBV29-1 and TRBJ1-1 provide the parts outside the CDR3, is SAVISQKPSRDICQRGTSLTIQCQVDSQVTMMFWYRQQPGQSLTLIATANQGSEATYESGFVIDKFPISRPNLTFSTLTVSNMSPEDSSIYLCSVVLQSNTEAFFGQGTRLTVV.

This chain links TRBV7-9 with TRBJ2-1, with D perhaps given as TRBD1 or TRBD2 (7 bases each). This CDR3 is built from 15 residues. Germline V gives CDR1 SEHNR, CDR2 FQNEAQ (reference sequence). Trimming left V 5 bases short and J 4 bases short, with 15 bases between. In DNA form, the CDR3 reads TGTGCCAGCAGCCTGACAGGGAGGGCTTACAATGAGCAGTTCTTC. Translating gives CASSLTGRAYNEQFF.

The chain joins TRBV29-1 to TRBJ1-2, with a weak D call TRBD1 (6 bases). CDR3 length equals 12 residues. V lost 4 bases and J lost 6, with 12 bases in between. The V gene's germline CDR1 is SQVTM and CDR2 ANQGSEA. DNA of the CDR3: TGCAGCGTTGGAACACGACAGGATGGCTACACCTTC. The encoded protein is CSVGTRQDGYTF.

The chain carries TRBV6-5 and TRBJ2-7; TRBD1 aligns across 7 bases. The CDR3 runs 14 residues. The trim removed 6 bases at V and 2 bases at J, leaving 7 bases unmatched. From germline, CDR1 is MNHEY and CDR2 SVGAGI. The CDR3 DNA is TGTGCCAGCAGCCGCGGACAGGTAGCCTACGAGCAGTACTTC. This codes for CASSRGQVAYEQYF.

CDR3 in DNA: TGTGCCAGCAGCGCGACTAGCGGAGCGAACACCGGGGAGCTGTTTTTT. Protein: CASSATSGANTGELFF. The V gene is TRBV7-2, the J gene TRBJ2-2; 9 nucleotides align to TRBD2. CDR3 length equals 16 residues. In germline, CDR1 is SGHTA, CDR2 FQGNSA. The junction had 4 bases not matched to a gene; V was cut back by 5 bases and J by 0 bases.

The chain is built from TRBV19 and TRBJ2-5; TRBD1 matches 7 bases. This CDR3 has 14 residues. Germline loops: CDR1 LNHDA, CDR2 SQIVND (reference sequence). V shed 4 bases, J shed 1 base, and the junction held 3 bases outside the gene matches. CDR3: CASSTQGPQETQYF. Written as DNA, the CDR3 is TGTGCCAGTAGTACACAGGGGCCCCAAGAGACCCAGTACTTC.